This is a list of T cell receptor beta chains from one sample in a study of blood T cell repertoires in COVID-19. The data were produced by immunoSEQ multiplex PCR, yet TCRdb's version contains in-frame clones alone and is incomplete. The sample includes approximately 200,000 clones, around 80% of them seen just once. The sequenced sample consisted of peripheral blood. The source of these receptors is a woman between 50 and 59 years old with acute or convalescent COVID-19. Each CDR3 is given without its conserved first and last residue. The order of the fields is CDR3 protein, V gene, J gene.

CDR3: ASSQRLAYNEQF
V: TRBV3-1/TRBV3-2
J: TRBJ2-1

CDR3: ASSHSGGQNSYNSPLH
V: TRBV3-1/TRBV3-2
J: TRBJ1-6

CDR3: ATSDPGVQGEQY
V: TRBV24-1
J: TRBJ2-7

CDR3: ASSQSDRVGQPQH
V: TRBV3-1/TRBV3-2
J: TRBJ1-5

CDR3: ASSFGLTSSYNSPLH
V: TRBV27
J: TRBJ1-6

CDR3: ASGPISGRLGDNEQF
V: TRBV12-5
J: TRBJ2-1

CDR3: ASSIQVRDRNTGELF
V: TRBV19
J: TRBJ2-2

CDR3: ASSSDTSSEAF
V: TRBV6-6
J: TRBJ1-1

CDR3: ASSLTQGNSPLH
V: TRBV9
J: TRBJ1-6

CDR3: ATSDPASGDHSYEQY
V: TRBV24-1
J: TRBJ2-7

CDR3: ASTLTRAGTQY
V: TRBV12-3/TRBV12-4
J: TRBJ2-3

CDR3: ASGLGYISSLAGGSEQF
V: TRBV12-5
J: TRBJ2-1

CDR3: ASSSGTGWEAF
V: TRBV5-1
J: TRBJ1-1

CDR3: ASSPAAPNNEQF
V: TRBV5-4
J: TRBJ2-1

CDR3: ASSGQTTYNEQF
V: TRBV19
J: TRBJ2-1

CDR3: ASSPGQPVGNTIY
V: TRBV5-8
J: TRBJ1-3

CDR3: AISPGTNLHEQY
V: TRBV10-3
J: TRBJ2-7

CDR3: AASVSNNSPLH
V: TRBV7-9
J: TRBJ1-6

CDR3: ASSLGSGNQPQH
V: TRBV3-1/TRBV3-2
J: TRBJ1-5

CDR3: ASSHPPGTGFGTNEKLF
V: TRBV3-1/TRBV3-2
J: TRBJ1-4

CDR3: ASSPPSTDTQY
V: TRBV12-3/TRBV12-4
J: TRBJ2-3

CDR3: AIETGKGYT
V: TRBV28
J: TRBJ1-2

CDR3: ASSSRTGEYNEQF
V: TRBV11-3
J: TRBJ2-1

CDR3: ASSPRGDQPQH
V: TRBV12-3/TRBV12-4
J: TRBJ1-5

CDR3: ATSDGRAGTGAGKKYNEQF
V: TRBV24-1
J: TRBJ2-1

CDR3: ASSRTVRGGYT
V: TRBV28
J: TRBJ1-2

CDR3: ASSLASQSTDTQY
V: TRBV5-1
J: TRBJ2-3

CDR3: ASRVSGRARDEQF
V: TRBV6-5
J: TRBJ2-1

CDR3: ASSLHRLEGYT
V: TRBV5-6
J: TRBJ1-2

CDR3: ASSVVTSGNNEQF
V: TRBV6-5
J: TRBJ2-1

CDR3: ASSLGHHSGANVLT
V: TRBV5-1
J: TRBJ2-6

CDR3: ASSKENNEQF
V: TRBV13
J: TRBJ2-1

CDR3: ASSLEMGQGDGYT
V: TRBV5-1
J: TRBJ1-2

CDR3: ASSPLTDNYGYT
V: TRBV5-1
J: TRBJ1-2

CDR3: ASSLEGGLSNQPQH
V: TRBV7-8
J: TRBJ1-5

CDR3: ATSDEDSGTYNEQF
V: TRBV24-1
J: TRBJ2-1

CDR3: ASSPWGQGADTQY
V: TRBV5-6
J: TRBJ2-3

CDR3: SVLKPPFPGQMHTEAF
V: TRBV29-1
J: TRBJ1-1

CDR3: ASSLEAFRNTEAF
V: TRBV28
J: TRBJ1-1

CDR3: ASSPTGGNEKLF
V: TRBV6-5
J: TRBJ1-4